This TCR beta chain derives from a study of graft-versus-host responses after intestinal transplantation. Germline lookup yields CDR1 MNHEY and CDR2 SVGAGI. Trimming removed 5 bases at V and 0 bases at J, with 10 bases between. This CDR3 region has 14 residues. Comments on this clone: Antigen specificity is unknown.

TCRdb's copy holds only in-frame clones and misses some; the assay was immunoSEQ multiplex PCR. This repertoire shows 90,000 to 130,000 clones, 85% to 95% found once; its top ten account for under 1.5%. V and J are TRBV6-5 and TRBJ1-1; TRBD1 is a possible D gene (6 bases). Sequences were derived from unstimulated CD8+ T cells sorted from spleen or lymph node cells, sampled before transplant. The sequence was obtained from a human donor who was the organ donor for an intestinal transplant. The CDR3 is CASSPTGMNTEAFF. CDR3 DNA sequence: TGTGCCAGCAGTCCGACAGGTATGAACACTGAAGCTTTCTTT.